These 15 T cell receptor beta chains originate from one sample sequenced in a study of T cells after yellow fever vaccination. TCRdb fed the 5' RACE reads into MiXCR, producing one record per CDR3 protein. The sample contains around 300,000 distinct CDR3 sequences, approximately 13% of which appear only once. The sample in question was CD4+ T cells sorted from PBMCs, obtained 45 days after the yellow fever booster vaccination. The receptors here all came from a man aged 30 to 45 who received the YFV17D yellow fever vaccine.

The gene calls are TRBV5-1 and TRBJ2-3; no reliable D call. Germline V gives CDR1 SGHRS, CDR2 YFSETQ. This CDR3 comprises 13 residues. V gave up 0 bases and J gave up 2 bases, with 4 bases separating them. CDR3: CASSLDNTDTQYF. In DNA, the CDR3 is TGCGCCAGCAGCTTGGACAACACAGATACGCAGTATTTT. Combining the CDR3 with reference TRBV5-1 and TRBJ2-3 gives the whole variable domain KAGVTQTPRYLIKTRGQQVTLSCSPISGHRSVSWYQQTPGQGLQFLFEYFSETQRNKGNFPGRFSGRQFSNSRSEMNVSTLELGDSALYLCASSLDNTDTQYFGPGTRLTVL.

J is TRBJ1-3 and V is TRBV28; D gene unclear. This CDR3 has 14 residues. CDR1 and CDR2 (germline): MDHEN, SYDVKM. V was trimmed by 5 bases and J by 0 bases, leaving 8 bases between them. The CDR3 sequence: CASSPPRSGNTIYF. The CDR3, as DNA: TGTGCCAGCAGTCCCCCCCGCTCTGGAAACACCATATATTTT.

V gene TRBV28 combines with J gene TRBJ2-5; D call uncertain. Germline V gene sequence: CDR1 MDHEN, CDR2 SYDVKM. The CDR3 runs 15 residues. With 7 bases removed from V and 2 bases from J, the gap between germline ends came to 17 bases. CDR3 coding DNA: TGTGCCAGCACCCTAGGCCCACAGCAACAAGAGACCCAGTACTTC. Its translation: CASTLGPQQQETQYF.

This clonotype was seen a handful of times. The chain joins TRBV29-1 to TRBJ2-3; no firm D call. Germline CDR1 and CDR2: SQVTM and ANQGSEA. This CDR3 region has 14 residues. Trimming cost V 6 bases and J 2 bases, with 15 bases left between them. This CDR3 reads CSVRLATHTDTQYF. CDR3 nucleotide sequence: TGCAGCGTGCGCTTAGCAACCCACACAGATACGCAGTATTTT.

Here the CDR3 reads CASSQGASGSTDTQYF. The DNA of the CDR3 is TGCGCCAGCAGCCAAGGGGCTAGCGGGAGTACAGATACGCAGTATTTT. The rearrangement joins TRBV4-3 to TRBJ2-3; 10 bases agree with TRBD2. V dropped 1 base and J dropped 3; count of bases not matched to a gene: 4. CDR1 is LGHNA and CDR2 is YSLEER in the germline V gene. The CDR3 runs 16 residues.

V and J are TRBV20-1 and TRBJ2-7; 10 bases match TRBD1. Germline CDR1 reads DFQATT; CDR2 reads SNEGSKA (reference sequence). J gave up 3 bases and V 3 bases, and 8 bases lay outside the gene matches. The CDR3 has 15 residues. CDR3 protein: CSASHPGQGNYEQYF. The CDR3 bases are TGCAGTGCTAGCCACCCGGGACAGGGGAACTACGAGCAGTACTTC.

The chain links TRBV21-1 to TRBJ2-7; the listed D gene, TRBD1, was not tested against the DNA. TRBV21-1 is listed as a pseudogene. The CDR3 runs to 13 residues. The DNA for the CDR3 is TGTGCCAGCAGCATCCCGGGGACCTACGAGCAGTACTTC. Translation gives CASSIPGTYEQYF.

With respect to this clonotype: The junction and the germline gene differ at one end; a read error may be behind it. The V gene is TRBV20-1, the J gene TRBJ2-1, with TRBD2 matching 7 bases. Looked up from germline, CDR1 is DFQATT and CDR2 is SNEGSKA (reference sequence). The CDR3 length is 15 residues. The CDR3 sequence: CSAISGGSPYNEQSF. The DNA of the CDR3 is TGCAGTGCCATATCGGGAGGCTCGCCCTACAATGAGCAGTCCTTC.

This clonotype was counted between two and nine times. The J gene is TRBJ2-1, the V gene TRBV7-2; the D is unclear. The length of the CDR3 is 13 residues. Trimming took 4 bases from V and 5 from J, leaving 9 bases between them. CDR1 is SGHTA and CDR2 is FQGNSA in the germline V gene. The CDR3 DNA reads TGTGCCAGCAGCTCATTGATGAACAATGAGCAGTTCTTC. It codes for CASSSLMNNEQFF.

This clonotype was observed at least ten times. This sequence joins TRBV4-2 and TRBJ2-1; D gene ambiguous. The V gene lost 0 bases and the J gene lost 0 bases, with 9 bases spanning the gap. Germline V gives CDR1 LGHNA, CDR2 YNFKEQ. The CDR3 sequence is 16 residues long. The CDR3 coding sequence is TGTGCCAGCAGCCAAGAGGGCAGGAGCTCCTACAATGAGCAGTTCTTC. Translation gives CASSQEGRSSYNEQFF.

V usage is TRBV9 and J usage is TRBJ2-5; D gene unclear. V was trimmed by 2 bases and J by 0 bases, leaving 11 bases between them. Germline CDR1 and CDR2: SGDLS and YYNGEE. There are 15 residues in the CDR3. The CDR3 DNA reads TGTGCCAGCAGCGTCCTAGGGCTCAACCAAGAGACCCAGTACTTC. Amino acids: CASSVLGLNQETQYF.

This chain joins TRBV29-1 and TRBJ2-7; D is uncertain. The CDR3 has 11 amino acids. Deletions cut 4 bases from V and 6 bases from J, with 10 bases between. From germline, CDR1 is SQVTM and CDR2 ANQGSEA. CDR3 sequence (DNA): TGCAGCGTTGGAAATGAGTTCGAGCAGTACTTC. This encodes CSVGNEFEQYF.

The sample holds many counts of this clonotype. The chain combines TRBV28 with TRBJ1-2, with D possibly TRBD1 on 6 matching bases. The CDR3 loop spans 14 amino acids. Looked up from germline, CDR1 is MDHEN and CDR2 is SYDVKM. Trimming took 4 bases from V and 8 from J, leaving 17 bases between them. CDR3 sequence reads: CASSSRDIVHGYTF. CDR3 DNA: TGTGCCAGCAGTTCCCGGGACATTGTTCACGGCTACACCTTC.

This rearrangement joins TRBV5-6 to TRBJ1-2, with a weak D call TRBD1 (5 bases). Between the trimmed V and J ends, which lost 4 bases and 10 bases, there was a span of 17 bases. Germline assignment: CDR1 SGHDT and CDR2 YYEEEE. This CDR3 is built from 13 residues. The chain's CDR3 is CASSPGTQSFYTF. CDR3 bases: TGTGCCAGCAGCCCCGGGACCCAATCTTTCTACACCTTC.

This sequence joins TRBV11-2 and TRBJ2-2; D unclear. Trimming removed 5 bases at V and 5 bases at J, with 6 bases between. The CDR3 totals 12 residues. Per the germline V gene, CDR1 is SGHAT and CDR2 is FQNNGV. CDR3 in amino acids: CASSRETGELFF. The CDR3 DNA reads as TGTGCCAGCAGCCGCGAGACCGGGGAGCTGTTTTTT.